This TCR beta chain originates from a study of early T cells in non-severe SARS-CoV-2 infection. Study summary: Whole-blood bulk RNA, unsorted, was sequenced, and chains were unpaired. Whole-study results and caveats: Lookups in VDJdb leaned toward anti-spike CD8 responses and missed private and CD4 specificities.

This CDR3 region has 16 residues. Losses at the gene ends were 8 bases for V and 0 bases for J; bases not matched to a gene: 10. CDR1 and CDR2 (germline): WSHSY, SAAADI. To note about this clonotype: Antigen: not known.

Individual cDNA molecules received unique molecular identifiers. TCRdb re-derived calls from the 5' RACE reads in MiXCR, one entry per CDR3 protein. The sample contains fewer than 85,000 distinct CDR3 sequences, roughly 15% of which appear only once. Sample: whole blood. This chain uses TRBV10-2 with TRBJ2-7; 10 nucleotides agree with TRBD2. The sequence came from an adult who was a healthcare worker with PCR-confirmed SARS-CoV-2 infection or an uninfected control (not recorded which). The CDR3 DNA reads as TGCGCCAGCGGTCGACTAGCGGGCCTGAGCTCCTACGAGCAGTACTTC. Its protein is CASGRLAGLSSYEQYF.